The 17 T cell receptor beta chains below come from one sample, sequenced in a study of long-term antiretroviral therapy in people with HIV. Run at survey level, the immunoSEQ assay was version v3.0. Clones were read by immunoSEQ multiplex PCR, and TCRdb kept only the in-frame ones, dropping some. In the table there are approximately 16,000 clones, 81% of which are singletons. Material: unsorted PBMCs, obtained about 1.2 years before starting antiretroviral therapy. These TCRs come from a young man with HIV.

The J gene is TRBJ2-3, the V gene TRBV10-1; 9 bases fit TRBD1. The CDR3 length is 16 residues. Germline-derived CDR1 and CDR2 are WNHNN and SYGVQD (reference sequence). V shed 3 bases, J shed 5 bases, and the junction held 9 bases outside the gene matches. CDR3: CASSEPLSGQGDTQYF. Here the CDR3 DNA reads TGCGCCAGCAGTGAACCGCTCTCGGGACAGGGAGATACGCAGTATTTT.

The chain employs TRBV4-1 and TRBJ2-5; the D gene is possibly TRBD2 (6 bases). Per germline, CDR1 MGHRA and CDR2 YSYEKL. Trimming removed 0 bases at V and 1 base at J, with 9 bases between. The CDR3 has 15 amino acids. Here the CDR3 DNA reads TGCGCCAGCAGCCAAGACTGGGGGGTCCAAGAGACCCAGTACTTC. Encoded protein: CASSQDWGVQETQYF.

This sequence joins TRBV4-2 and TRBJ2-3; tentatively, D is TRBD2 (6 bases). V was cut by 3 bases and J by 1 base, with 17 bases left in between. CDR1 LGHNA and CDR2 YNFKEQ come from the germline V gene. The length of the CDR3 is 17 residues. The CDR3 reads CASSQGGPGLGTDTQYF. The CDR3, as DNA: TGTGCCAGCAGCCAGGGCGGACCGGGACTGGGCACAGATACGCAGTATTTT.

This clone showed up just a few times. The genes are TRBV6-5 and TRBJ2-7; D gene unclear. V was pared by 2 bases and J by 0 bases, with 8 bases between. The CDR3 totals 14 residues. Germline CDR1 is MNHEY and CDR2 is SVGAGI. This chain's CDR3 is CASSYTPSSYEQYF. CDR3 nucleotides: TGTGCCAGCAGTTACACCCCAAGCTCCTACGAGCAGTACTTC.

The chain carries TRBV28 and TRBJ1-2; D is possibly TRBD1 (6 bases). Germline V gives CDR1 MDHEN, CDR2 SYDVKM. Trimming pared 11 bases from V and 3 bases from J, leaving 13 bases between. This CDR3 has 12 residues. CDR3 DNA sequence: TGTGCCTGTAACAGGGTAGACTATGGCTACACCTTC. Amino acid sequence: CACNRVDYGYTF.

The J gene is TRBJ1-5, the V gene TRBV30; perhaps TRBD1 as D (5 bases). CDR3 length equals 14 residues. CDR1 is GTSNPN, CDR2 SVGIG, per germline (reference sequence). Trimming pared 1 base from V and 2 bases from J, leaving 9 bases between. CDR3 bases: TGTGCCTGGAGTGGCCTGGGGGGCAATCAGCCCCAGCATTTT. Translation gives CAWSGLGGNQPQHF.

The chain uses TRBV18 and TRBJ1-3, with unresolved D. This CDR3 is 11 amino acids long. CDR1 KGHSH and CDR2 LQKENI come from the germline V gene. Trimming pared 3 bases from V and 4 bases from J, leaving 1 base between. CDR3 DNA: TGTGCCAGCTCACCGGGAAACACCATATATTTT. Encoded protein: CASSPGNTIYF.

The chain recombines TRBV5-6 with TRBJ2-6, with D tentatively TRBD2 (5 bases). This CDR3 contains 19 residues. Germline CDR1 is SGHDT and CDR2 is YYEEEE. V was clipped by 0 bases and J by 2 bases, with 18 bases between them. The CDR3 region is CASSLEVGLEVTGANVLTF. The CDR3 DNA is TGTGCCAGCAGCTTGGAGGTAGGCTTGGAGGTGACTGGGGCCAACGTCCTGACTTTC. Combining the CDR3 with reference TRBV5-6 and TRBJ2-6 gives the whole variable domain DAGVTQSPTHLIKTRGQQVTLRCSPKSGHDTVSWYQQALGQGPQFIFQYYEEEERQRGNFPDRFSGHQFPNYSSELNVNALLLGDSALYLCASSLEVGLEVTGANVLTFGAGSRLTVL.

CDR3 in DNA: TGTGCCAGCAGTTTGGGGACAGGGGCCAAGCCCCAGCATTTT. Translation gives CASSLGTGAKPQHF. The rearrangement uses TRBV28 and TRBJ1-5, with 10 bases lining up with TRBD1. This CDR3 spans 14 amino acids. J gave up 8 bases and V 3 bases, and 4 bases lay outside the gene matches. The germline CDR1 and CDR2 sequences are MDHEN and SYDVKM.

This clone occurred once. J is TRBJ1-1 and V is TRBV5-1; the D is unclear. The CDR3 runs to 14 residues. Between the trimmed V and J ends, which lost 0 bases and 8 bases, there was a span of 14 bases. Germline CDR1 is SGHRS and CDR2 is YFSETQ. The CDR3 loop is CASSLGHSLGEAFF. The CDR3 nucleotides are TGCGCCAGCAGCTTGGGACATTCCCTGGGGGAAGCTTTCTTT.

V and J are TRBV30 and TRBJ2-7; maybe TRBD1 (5 bases). CDR3 length equals 12 residues. CDR1 GTSNPN and CDR2 SVGIG come from the germline V gene (reference sequence). Trimming took off 4 bases at V and 4 bases at J, with 11 bases between the two ends. CDR3 sequence (DNA): TGTGCCTGGAAGCAGGGCACGTACGAGCAGTACTTC. This sequence encodes CAWKQGTYEQYF.

The chain is built from TRBV13 and TRBJ2-3; D perhaps matches TRBD2 (5 bases). V lost 5 bases, J lost 2 bases, and 17 bases lay in between. Germline assignment: CDR1 PRHDT and CDR2 FYEKMQ (reference sequence). The CDR3 totals 16 residues. CDR3 amino acids: CASSPPTMVTTDTQYF. In DNA, the CDR3 is TGTGCCAGCAGCCCACCGACTATGGTTACCACAGATACGCAGTATTTT. Filled out from reference TRBV13 and TRBJ2-3, the complete variable domain reads AAGVIQSPRHLIKEKRETATLKCYPIPRHDTVYWYQQGPGQDPQFLISFYEKMQSDKGSIPDRFSAQQFSDYHSELNMSSLELGDSALYFCASSPPTMVTTDTQYFGPGTRLTVL.

The chain is built from TRBV6-6 and TRBJ1-2; D uncertain. The CDR3 sequence is 12 residues long. CDR1 MNHNY and CDR2 SVGAGI come from the germline V gene (reference sequence). V was trimmed by 7 bases and J by 4 bases, leaving 10 bases between them. CDR3 protein: CASTQDLYGYTF. The CDR3 DNA is TGTGCCAGCACCCAGGACCTCTATGGCTACACCTTC.

This chain links TRBV6-5 with TRBJ2-7, with D hard to call. V was shortened by 2 bases and J by 5 bases, with 13 bases between the two germline ends. Germline lookup yields CDR1 MNHEY and CDR2 SVGAGI. This CDR3 spans 14 amino acids. The CDR3 bases are TGTGCCAGCAGTTACGGCGCAAGTCCGAACGAGCAGTACTTC. Protein product: CASSYGASPNEQYF.

In its sample, this clone is medium-sized. The same CDR3 arises from other DNA sequences in this sample as well. The chain carries TRBV27 and TRBJ2-1; D might be TRBD1 (6 bases). Per germline, CDR1 MNHEY and CDR2 SMNVEV (reference sequence). V lost 0 bases and J 7 bases, leaving 13 bases between the germline ends. The CDR3 spans 15 residues. The CDR3, as DNA: TGTGCCAGCAGTTTATCGAGGGGGTTGTTGAATGAGCAGTTCTTC. This gives the protein CASSLSRGLLNEQFF.

The V and J genes are TRBV25-1 and TRBJ2-1; TRBD2 matches at 7 bases. This CDR3 contains 15 residues. J gave up 4 bases and V 3 bases, and 6 bases lay outside the gene matches. Germline loops: CDR1 MGHDK, CDR2 SYGVNS. CDR3 amino acids: CASSDISGPYNEQFF. DNA for the CDR3: TGTGCCAGCAGTGACATTAGCGGGCCTTACAATGAGCAGTTCTTC. Combining the CDR3 with reference TRBV25-1 and TRBJ2-1 gives the whole variable domain EADIYQTPRYLVIGTGKKITLECSQTMGHDKMYWYQQDPGMELHLIHYSYGVNSTEKGDLSSESTVSRIRTEHFPLTLESARPSHTSQYLCASSDISGPYNEQFFGPGTRLTVL.

The rearrangement links TRBV6-1 to TRBJ1-2, with D possibly TRBD1 on 5 matching bases. The CDR3 is 15 amino acids. V was cut by 1 base and J by 4 bases, with 13 bases left in between. CDR1 is MNHNS, CDR2 SASEGT, per germline. CDR3 DNA sequence: TGTGCCAGCAGTGAAGGCGGGACGGTCGGCTATGGCTACACCTTC. This gives the protein CASSEGGTVGYGYTF.